These 4 T cell receptor beta chains were all obtained from the same sample, sequenced in a study of blood T cell repertoires in COVID-19 (dated by TCRdb to about 2020). Library preparation was by the immunoSEQ multiplex PCR assay. TCRdb limited this immuneACCESS table to in-frame rearrangements with V and J called. A share of clones is missing; checked studies link under half to unresolved V genes, and the rest is unexplained. The sample table shows 130,000 to 150,000 clones, and approximately 80% are seen once. The ten largest clones add up to roughly 8.3% of the sample. Sequencing input: peripheral blood. These receptors were collected from a human donor with acute or convalescent COVID-19. The donor label of this sample is uncertain.

This clone was seen at least ten times. The CDR3 region has the DNA TGTGCCAGCAGCTCTACAGGGGGTTGGCACACTGAAGCTTTCTTT. Protein product: CASSSTGGWHTEAFF. The gene calls are TRBV5-4 and TRBJ1-1, with TRBD1 identical over 8 bases. V lost 3 bases to trimming and J lost 3 bases; unmatched junction nucleotides: 7. This CDR3 has 15 amino acids. The germline V gene has CDR1 SGHNT and CDR2 YYREEE (reference sequence).

This chain connects TRBV11-2 to TRBJ1-2; D not certain. This CDR3 comprises 14 residues. The germline V gene has CDR1 SGHAT and CDR2 FQNNGV. Trimming took 4 bases from V and 4 from J, leaving 13 bases between them. CDR3 bases: TGTGCCAGCAGCTGGAGGCCGTCTCTCTATGGCTACACCTTC. It translates to CASSWRPSLYGYTF.

This chain joins TRBV5-1 and TRBJ1-2; 9 bases agree with TRBD1. After removal of 5 bases from V and 0 bases from J, the junction contained 11 bases not matched to a gene. The CDR3 spans 17 residues. The germline V gene has CDR1 SGHRS and CDR2 YFSETQ. DNA for the CDR3: TGCGCCAGCAGTACCACAGGGGGCCACTATTCTAACTATGGCTACACCTTC. This gives the protein CASSTTGGHYSNYGYTF.

The J gene is TRBJ2-5, the V gene TRBV11-3, with unresolved D. The V and J ends lost 5 bases and 7 bases respectively, with 11 bases between them. Looked up from germline, CDR1 is SGHNT and CDR2 is YENEEA. This CDR3 is 12 amino acids long. Here the CDR3 DNA reads TGTGCCAGCAGCCTGGATCGAGGGACCCAGTACTTC. Translating gives CASSLDRGTQYF.